This T cell receptor beta chain was retrieved from a study of cytomegalovirus exposure and HLA in healthy donors. With 60 Vbeta and 13 Jbeta primers, the PCR was carried out. Sequenced by immunoSEQ multiplex PCR; TCRdb stores in-frame clones only, minus some. The sample contains about 150,000 clones, more than 75% of which appear only once. Germline V gives CDR1 LNHDA, CDR2 SQIVND (reference sequence). V was cut by 2 bases and J by 6 bases, with 6 bases left in between. The CDR3 has 12 residues. Study outcomes and limitations: Based on reports, TCR beta sequences accurately predicted HLA-A and HLA-B alleles for most subjects. Altogether, around 160 TCR beta chains were recorded as cytomegalovirus-associated. Earlier findings revealed that most TCR beta V segments proved productive either about 87% or about 30% of the time.

Comment on this clone: Its specificity is not known.

Though probably carrying unrecorded immune exposures, donors were nominally healthy at sampling. The genes are TRBV19 and TRBJ2-3; D unresolved. The receptor's source is a woman aged 40 to 50 in good health and CMV-seropositive. Sequencing was carried out using PBMCs. CDR3 loop: CASSIPRDTQYF. CDR3 nucleotides: TGTGCCAGTAGTATACCTAGGGATACGCAGTATTTT.